Reported below is one T cell receptor (beta chain). The data were obtained in a study of blood T cell repertoires in COVID-19. Across the study: Samples taken during acute and convalescent COVID-19 were collected in the United States, Italy and Spain.

Authors' processing steps: Quantification of nucleated cells was approximated via reference gene primer amplification. Libraries were prepared by immunoSEQ multiplex PCR; TCRdb keeps only in-frame clonotypes and omits some of them. The DNA was the basis for D and trimming; V, J and clone size are from that table. Here the sample spans approximately 110,000 clones, 85% to 90% being singletons. Germline V CDR1 and CDR2: SGHVS, FNYEAQ. The CDR3 covers 16 residues. J gave up 4 bases and V 0 bases, and 9 bases lay outside the gene matches. Material: peripheral blood. V is TRBV7-6 and J is TRBJ2-7; 7 positions agree with TRBD2. The TCR comes from a woman between 50 and 59 years old with active or convalescent COVID-19. CDR3: CASSLAAAEGGYEQYF. In DNA form, the CDR3 reads TGTGCCAGCAGCTTAGCGGCGGCGGAGGGAGGGTACGAGCAGTACTTC.